These 18 T cell receptor beta chains came from one sample sequenced in a study of memory CD4+ T cells and cytomegalovirus serostatus. Single viable CD3+CD4+CD8-CD45RO+ cells were sorted as the memory CD4+ T cells. TCRdb's table, derived via immunoSEQ multiplex PCR, lists solely in-frame clones and lacks some. Of around 63,000 clones listed, more than 75% are singletons. Sequenced input: memory CD4+ T cells from blood. These receptors were taken from an adult in good health and CMV-seropositive.

This clone has just a few counts. The chain uses TRBV5-1 and TRBJ2-6; D is possibly TRBD1 or TRBD2 (5 bases each). CDR1 is SGHRS and CDR2 is YFSETQ in the germline V gene. V was shortened by 0 bases and J by 2 bases, with 9 bases between the two germline ends. CDR3 length: 16 amino acids. This CDR3 is CASSLVGGAGANVLTF. The DNA for the CDR3 is TGCGCCAGCAGCTTGGTTGGGGGTGCTGGGGCCAACGTCCTGACTTTC.

The rearrangement uses TRBV5-4 and TRBJ2-5; 10 bases map to TRBD2. The CDR3 runs 17 residues. Trimming at V came to 4 bases and at J to 2 bases, leaving 11 bases not matched to a gene. CDR1 is SGHNT, CDR2 YYREEE, per germline (reference sequence). CDR3 coding DNA: TGTGCCAGCAGCAAAACCGGGACTAGCGCCCTTCAAGAGACCCAGTACTTC. Its protein is CASSKTGTSALQETQYF.

This clone was seen only a few times. This chain links TRBV2 with TRBJ1-2, with D maybe TRBD1 (5 bases). With 1 base removed from V and 4 bases from J, the gap between germline ends came to 7 bases. Germline CDR1 SNHLY, CDR2 FYNNEI. The CDR3 is 13 residues long. CDR3 region: CASSEGGRYGYTF. CDR3 DNA: TGTGCCAGCAGTGAAGGGGGCCGCTATGGCTACACCTTC.

The chain combines TRBV5-1 with TRBJ1-3, with 9 bases aligning to TRBD1. CDR3 length: 14 amino acids. V dropped 7 bases and J dropped 8; count of bases not matched to a gene: 10. Germline V lookup: CDR1 SGHRS, CDR2 YFSETQ. This CDR3 is CASGHRQGDDTIYF. The CDR3 DNA is TGCGCCAGCGGCCATCGACAGGGGGATGACACCATATATTTT. Full variable domain (rest looked up from reference TRBV5-1 and TRBJ1-3): KAGVTQTPRYLIKTRGQQVTLSCSPISGHRSVSWYQQTPGQGLQFLFEYFSETQRNKGNFPGRFSGRQFSNSRSEMNVSTLELGDSALYLCASGHRQGDDTIYFGEGSWLTVV.

V is TRBV7-7 and J is TRBJ1-3, with 8 nucleotides matching TRBD1. Looked up from germline, CDR1 is SSHAT and CDR2 is FNYEAQ (reference sequence). V trimming: 5 bases; J trimming: 0 bases; junction bases outside the gene matches: 3. The CDR3 has 15 amino acids. CDR3 sequence: CASSPGTGSGNTIYF. For the CDR3, the DNA is TGTGCCAGCAGCCCAGGGACAGGCTCTGGAAACACCATATATTTT.

This sequence joins TRBV7-2 and TRBJ2-3; TRBD2 matches 9 bases. The CDR3 runs 15 residues. Losses at the gene ends were 5 bases for V and 6 bases for J; bases not matched to a gene: 9. Germline values: CDR1 SGHTA, CDR2 FQGNSA. DNA for the CDR3: TGTGCCAGCAGCCGAAGCGGGAGGAGTGATGATACGCAGTATTTT. It yields the protein CASSRSGRSDDTQYF.

This clone has just one count. The chain joins TRBV2 to TRBJ2-5, with D possibly TRBD2 on 6 matching bases. CDR1 is SNHLY and CDR2 is FYNNEI in the germline V gene. V gave up 7 bases and J gave up 5 bases, with 26 bases separating them. The CDR3 extends over 17 amino acids. The CDR3 region is CASKTPPGAGTPETQYF. The CDR3 DNA reads TGTGCCAGCAAAACGCCCCCGGGTGCGGGGACTCCGGAGACCCAGTACTTC.

The J gene is TRBJ2-5, the V gene TRBV2; the match to TRBD1 covers 7 bases. CDR1 and CDR2 from the germline V gene are SNHLY and FYNNEI. The ends lost 6 bases at V and 5 bases at J; junction bases unmatched: 9. This CDR3 region has 14 residues. The CDR3, as DNA: TGTGCCAGCAGCCTCAAGGGGGCTGGGGAGACCCAGTACTTC. Translating it yields CASSLKGAGETQYF.

In this sample, this clone turned up a few times. This chain joins TRBV13 and TRBJ1-6; 8 nucleotides match TRBD1. J was trimmed by 7 bases and V by 5 bases; bases with no gene match: 10. Per the germline V gene, CDR1 is PRHDT and CDR2 is FYEKMQ (reference sequence). CDR3 length equals 16 residues. The CDR3 DNA follows: TGTGCCAGCAGCGATACAGGGGGACGAGAGAATTCACCCCTCCACTTT. Translation: CASSDTGGRENSPLHF. Variable domain in full (rest from reference TRBV13 and TRBJ1-6): AAGVIQSPRHLIKEKRETATLKCYPIPRHDTVYWYQQGPGQDPQFLISFYEKMQSDKGSIPDRFSAQQFSDYHSELNMSSLELGDSALYFCASSDTGGRENSPLHFGNGTRLTVT.

The chain employs TRBV5-1 and TRBJ2-2; weak D call: TRBD2 (6 bases). CDR3 length equals 15 residues. The germline V gene has CDR1 SGHRS and CDR2 YFSETQ. V lost 2 bases and J lost 3, with 11 bases in between. This CDR3 is CASSFPGTHTGELFF. In nucleotides, the CDR3 is TGCGCCAGCAGCTTCCCGGGGACTCACACCGGGGAGCTGTTTTTT. Full variable domain (missing parts from reference TRBV5-1 and TRBJ2-2): KAGVTQTPRYLIKTRGQQVTLSCSPISGHRSVSWYQQTPGQGLQFLFEYFSETQRNKGNFPGRFSGRQFSNSRSEMNVSTLELGDSALYLCASSFPGTHTGELFFGEGSRLTVL.

The gene calls are TRBV9 and TRBJ2-3; D is unresolved. V shed 3 bases and J shed 0 bases, with 8 bases lying between them. This CDR3 comprises 14 residues. CDR1 is SGDLS and CDR2 is YYNGEE in the germline V gene. The CDR3 protein is CASSASSSTDTQYF. CDR3 bases: TGTGCCAGCAGCGCCTCATCTAGCACAGATACGCAGTATTTT.

The J gene is TRBJ1-6, the V gene TRBV30, with TRBD1 as a possible D gene (5 bases). The ends were cut back, 4 bases at V and 10 bases at J, with 26 bases in the middle. From germline, CDR1 is GTSNPN and CDR2 SVGIG (reference sequence). The CDR3 totals 17 residues. The DNA for the CDR3 is TGTGCCTGGACCCCGCCAAGGAGCGTATTGGGGGGATCACCCCTCCACTTT. Translation gives CAWTPPRSVLGGSPLHF.

This chain connects TRBV4-2 to TRBJ2-2; TRBD2 aligns across 8 bases. CDR1 LGHNA and CDR2 YNFKEQ come from the germline V gene. CDR3 length: 15 amino acids. The J segment lost 7 bases and the V segment lost 2 bases, leaving 6 bases of the junction unmatched. The CDR3 bases are TGTGCCAGCAGCCAAAGACGGGGGGGGCTCGGGGAGCTGTTTTTT. The encoded protein is CASSQRRGGLGELFF.

V is TRBV9 and J is TRBJ1-3, with a possible D match to TRBD1 (6 bases). V shed 0 bases and J shed 3 bases, with 10 bases lying between them. The germline V gene has CDR1 SGDLS and CDR2 YYNGEE. CDR3 size: 15 residues. CDR3 DNA sequence: TGTGCCAGCAGCGTAGCCGGGGGCCGTGGAAACACCATATATTTT. Protein: CASSVAGGRGNTIYF.

A remark on this clone: In the same sample, other DNA sequences code for this CDR3. The chain carries TRBV11-2 and TRBJ2-7; no reliable D call. The V gene's germline CDR1 is SGHAT and CDR2 FQNNGV. The CDR3 consists of 14 residues. Trimming pared 2 bases from V and 0 bases from J, leaving 8 bases between. The CDR3 DNA sequence: TGTGCCAGCAGCTTATCGGCTATCTCCTACGAGCAGTACTTC. Its translation is CASSLSAISYEQYF. The variable domain in full, with the rest retrieved from reference TRBV11-2 and TRBJ2-7, is EAGVAQSPRYKIIEKRQSVAFWCNPISGHATLYWYQQILGQGPKLLIQFQNNGVVDDSQLPKDRFSAERLKGVDSTLKIQPAKLEDSAVYLCASSLSAISYEQYFGPGTRLTVT.

V gene TRBV4-1 combines with J gene TRBJ2-1; 15 bases line up with TRBD2. The CDR3 is 19 amino acids. Trimming at V came to 2 bases and at J to 5 bases, leaving 10 bases not matched to a gene. Germline CDR1 is MGHRA and CDR2 is YSYEKL. CDR3 loop: CASSQSYGLAGGKNNEQFF. The CDR3 bases are TGCGCCAGCAGCCAATCCTACGGACTAGCGGGGGGGAAAAACAATGAGCAGTTCTTC.

This sequence joins TRBV5-1 and TRBJ1-5; maybe TRBD1 (6 bases). Germline V gene sequence: CDR1 SGHRS, CDR2 YFSETQ. The CDR3 has 17 residues. Trimming left V 5 bases short and J 3 bases short, with 21 bases between. The CDR3 loop is CASSREVGQGNNQPQHF. CDR3 sequence (DNA): TGCGCCAGCAGTCGCGAGGTAGGGCAGGGGAACAATCAGCCCCAGCATTTT. The full variable domain, with the rest looked up from reference TRBV5-1 and TRBJ1-5, is KAGVTQTPRYLIKTRGQQVTLSCSPISGHRSVSWYQQTPGQGLQFLFEYFSETQRNKGNFPGRFSGRQFSNSRSEMNVSTLELGDSALYLCASSREVGQGNNQPQHFGDGTRLSIL.

The chain uses TRBV7-3 and TRBJ2-1, with TRBD2 identical over 12 bases. The germline gives CDR1 SGHTA, CDR2 FQGTGA. V lost 1 base to trimming and J lost 10 bases; unmatched junction nucleotides: 5. The CDR3 loop spans 15 amino acids. The CDR3 DNA reads as TGTGCCAGCAGCTTAAACCCTAGCGGGGGGGCGGAGCAGTTCTTC. The encoded protein is CASSLNPSGGAEQFF.